These 3 T cell receptor beta chains were all obtained from the same sample, sequenced in a study of blood T cells in healthy people across ages. Then a second PCR, running about 6 to 11 cycles, was carried out with a sample-barcoded 5' primer and a J-beta primer mix. MiXCR, applied by TCRdb to the 5' RACE reads, yields one record per CDR3 protein. The table has about 830,000 distinct CDR3 sequences, 62% seen once. The sample comprised blood. The receptors were gathered from a man younger than 45 in good health.

CDR3 sequence: CASSLAVYGANVLTF. CDR3 bases: TGTGCCAGCAGTTTAGCGGTGTATGGGGCCAACGTCCTGACTTTC. The chain joins TRBV27 to TRBJ2-6; D remains ambiguous. Deletions cut 2 bases from V and 3 bases from J, with 8 bases between. Germline CDR1 is MNHEY and CDR2 is SMNVEV (reference sequence). The CDR3 is 15 amino acids.

The CDR3 region is CASSVQGGGEQFF. CDR3 nucleotides: TGTGCCAGCAGTGTTCAGGGGGGCGGTGAGCAGTTCTTC. The gene calls are TRBV6-4 and TRBJ2-1, with D maybe TRBD1 (7 bases). Per the germline V gene, CDR1 is MRHNA and CDR2 is SNTAGT. The length of the CDR3 is 13 residues. Trimming stripped 4 bases from V and 9 bases from J, with 13 bases between.

The chain links TRBV4-3 to TRBJ1-6; no clear D gene. Trimming removed 4 bases at V and 8 bases at J, with 12 bases between. Germline V gives CDR1 LGHNA, CDR2 YSLEER. This CDR3 region has 14 residues. DNA of the CDR3: TGCGCCAGCAGCCCCGGCGGGCCTTATTCACCCCTCCACTTT. Protein sequence: CASSPGGPYSPLHF.